The 18 T cell receptor beta chains presented below share a single source sample, sequenced in a study of T cells in Graves' hyperthyroidism and ophthalmopathy. RNA transcripts served as the template for amplifying TCR beta CDR3 regions. First-round RT-PCR targeting the TCR CDR3 was performed with the HTBI primer set. TCRdb passed the multiplex PCR reads through MiXCR, listing each CDR3 protein once. The sample lists some 270,000 distinct CDR3 sequences, approximately 23% occurring once. Source material: blood. The receptor set was obtained from a woman aged 40 to 55 with Graves' ophthalmopathy.

This clonotype has a count of ten or more. This chain uses TRBV2 with TRBJ2-2; 7 positions match TRBD1. The CDR3 covers 15 residues. V was pared by 10 bases and J by 1 base, with 9 bases of the junction left unmatched. Germline CDR1 SNHLY, CDR2 FYNNEI. The CDR3, as DNA: TGTGCCACTCGCACCGGGACAGTGAACACCGGGGAGCTGTTTTTT. This translates into CATRTGTVNTGELFF.

The V and J genes are TRBV5-6 and TRBJ2-7, with TRBD1 identical over 7 bases. This CDR3 is built from 14 residues. Germline V gene sequence: CDR1 SGHDT, CDR2 YYEEEE. V shed 5 bases, J shed 4 bases, and the junction held 9 bases outside the gene matches. The CDR3 coding sequence is TGTGCCAGCAGTCTCCCGGGACAGATATACGAGCAGTACTTC. It specifies CASSLPGQIYEQYF. The complete variable domain, with remaining parts taken from reference TRBV5-6 and TRBJ2-7, reads DAGVTQSPTHLIKTRGQQVTLRCSPKSGHDTVSWYQQALGQGPQFIFQYYEEEERQRGNFPDRFSGHQFPNYSSELNVNALLLGDSALYLCASSLPGQIYEQYFGPGTRLTVT.

The CDR3 spells CASSFTGFSGYEQYF. For the CDR3, the DNA is TGTGCCAGCAGCTTTACAGGTTTTTCCGGGTACGAGCAGTACTTC. V usage is TRBV7-2 and J usage is TRBJ2-7, with a tentative D call TRBD1 (5 bases). The germline V and J ends were trimmed by 3 bases and 4 bases, with 16 bases remaining between them. CDR1 and CDR2 (germline): SGHTA, FQGNSA. CDR3 length: 15 residues.

There are many counts of this clonotype. The chain combines TRBV20-1 with TRBJ2-4, with D perhaps matching TRBD2 (5 bases). This CDR3 is 13 amino acids long. The germline V gene encodes CDR1 DFQATT and CDR2 SNEGSKA (reference sequence). Trimming cost V 4 bases and J 1 base, with 8 bases left between them. CDR3 DNA: TGCAGTGCTAAGGGCGGGGCCAAAAACATTCAGTACTTC. Translating gives CSAKGGAKNIQYF.

This clonotype was recorded at least ten times. The chain employs TRBV19 and TRBJ1-1; D remains ambiguous. The germline V gene encodes CDR1 LNHDA and CDR2 SQIVND (reference sequence). This CDR3 has 13 residues. Trimming removed 3 bases at V and 1 base at J, with 6 bases between. This CDR3 reads CASSMKANTEAFF. The CDR3 coding sequence is TGTGCCAGTAGTATGAAGGCGAACACTGAAGCTTTCTTT.

This clonotype was picked up many times. The chain couples TRBV12-3 or TRBV12-4 to TRBJ1-5; D gene unclear. V was cut by 7 bases and J by 0 bases, with 7 bases left in between. The CDR3 contains 13 residues. CDR3 coding DNA: TGTGCCAGCACCGGGTCTAGCAATCAGCCCCAGCATTTT. Its translation: CASTGSSNQPQHF.

There are many counts of this clonotype. CDR3 in amino acids: CASSTTGGGGTGELFF. CDR3 coding DNA: TGTGCCAGCAGCACCACAGGGGGCGGTGGGACCGGGGAGCTGTTTTTT. This chain joins TRBV9 and TRBJ2-2, with 9 positions matching TRBD1. Germline CDR1 and CDR2: SGDLS and YYNGEE. Trimming removed 4 bases from V and 5 bases from J; junction bases left unmatched: 9. The CDR3 consists of 16 residues.

This clonotype was detected many times. V is TRBV7-2 and J is TRBJ1-3; D unresolved. V lost 4 bases, J lost 0 bases, and 10 bases lay in between. This CDR3 is 15 amino acids long. CDR1 is SGHTA, CDR2 FQGNSA, per germline. The CDR3 is CASSYGPYSGNTIYF. CDR3 coding DNA: TGTGCCAGCAGCTATGGACCGTACTCTGGAAACACCATATATTTT.

This clonotype was found many times. The chain recombines TRBV28 with TRBJ2-6, with D unclear. The V and J ends lost 5 bases and 2 bases respectively, with 10 bases between them. In germline, CDR1 is MDHEN, CDR2 SYDVKM. The CDR3 runs to 15 residues. CDR3 region: CASSLPRAGANVLTF. The CDR3 nucleotides read TGTGCCAGCAGTCTCCCTCGGGCTGGGGCCAACGTCCTGACTTTC.

This clonotype was observed many times. This chain uses TRBV27 with TRBJ2-5; possible D gene TRBD2, 5 bases. The CDR3 covers 16 residues. Germline CDR1 is MNHEY and CDR2 is SMNVEV (reference sequence). V shed 5 bases and J shed 5 bases, with 21 bases lying between them. The CDR3 DNA follows: TGTGCCAGCAGTCCAAACCTACTAGTCGGGGTGGAGACCCAGTACTTC. It encodes CASSPNLLVGVETQYF.

In this sample, this clonotype turned up many times. The rearrangement joins TRBV6-5 to TRBJ2-7; 11 positions match TRBD2. This CDR3 has 14 residues. Germline CDR1 and CDR2: MNHEY and SVGAGI. Trimming cost V 6 bases and J 3 bases; bases outside gene matches: 4. The CDR3 spells CASSSLAGVYEQYF. The CDR3 DNA sequence: TGTGCCAGCAGCTCACTAGCGGGAGTCTACGAGCAGTACTTC.

This clonotype was observed a single time. The chain couples TRBV20-1 to TRBJ1-1; D gene unclear. V was cut by 4 bases and J by 1 base, with 4 bases left in between. The CDR3 loop spans 11 amino acids. Germline CDR1 and CDR2: DFQATT and SNEGSKA (reference sequence). The CDR3 loop reads CSATGNTEAFF. CDR3 coding DNA: TGCAGTGCTACGGGGAACACTGAAGCTTTCTTT.

This clonotype was seen at least ten times. This chain connects TRBV20-1 to TRBJ1-3, with D possibly matching TRBD1 (5 bases). Germline-derived CDR1 and CDR2 are DFQATT and SNEGSKA (reference sequence). The CDR3 has 14 residues. Trimming removed 3 bases at V and 0 bases at J, with 9 bases between. The CDR3 sequence: CSARGGPSGNTIYF. The CDR3 coding sequence is TGCAGTGCTAGGGGGGGTCCCTCTGGAAACACCATATATTTT.

In this sample, this clonotype turned up many times. The chain combines TRBV4-2 with TRBJ1-1; D uncertain. The CDR3 runs to 13 residues. Trimming stripped 0 bases from V and 6 bases from J, with 8 bases between. The germline V gene has CDR1 LGHNA and CDR2 YNFKEQ. The DNA for the CDR3 is TGTGCCAGCAGCCAAGATGTGCGGTCTGAAGCTTTCTTT. This encodes CASSQDVRSEAFF.

This clonotype was recorded at least ten times. The gene calls are TRBV28 and TRBJ2-7; D perhaps matches TRBD2 (6 bases). The V end lost 6 bases, the J end lost 9 bases, and 27 bases lay between the germline ends. The length of the CDR3 is 16 residues. CDR1 is MDHEN, CDR2 SYDVKM, per germline. The CDR3 bases are TGTGCCAGCAGCACCGGGAGCTCGGTGGGGTACCGAGTGCAGTACTTC. Translating it yields CASSTGSSVGYRVQYF.

Many counts were recorded for this clonotype. This rearrangement joins TRBV27 to TRBJ1-2; 7 bases map to TRBD1. CDR3 size: 15 residues. Germline V gene data show CDR1 as MNHEY and CDR2 as SMNVEV (reference sequence). Trimming cost V 3 bases and J 7 bases; bases outside gene matches: 11. CDR3: CASSFSQGGVRGYTF. For the CDR3, the DNA is TGTGCCAGCAGTTTCTCCCAGGGGGGGGTACGTGGCTACACCTTC.

This clonotype was counted ten times or more. The chain is built from TRBV7-9 and TRBJ2-7; D is ambiguous. V was trimmed by 4 bases and J by 0 bases, leaving 10 bases between them. CDR3 size: 14 residues. Germline V gene lookup returns CDR1 SEHNR and CDR2 FQNEAQ (reference sequence). The CDR3 region has the DNA TGTGCCAGCAGCTCCCTCGACGGCTCCTACGAGCAGTACTTC. Translating gives CASSSLDGSYEQYF.

This clonotype was observed many times. The genes are TRBV5-1 and TRBJ2-5; D is unclear. Looked up from germline, CDR1 is SGHRS and CDR2 is YFSETQ. V was shortened by 7 bases and J by 1 base, with 8 bases between the two germline ends. This CDR3 comprises 12 residues. In DNA, the CDR3 is TGCGCCAGCGCAGTTCTCCAAGAGACCCAGTACTTC. Residues: CASAVLQETQYF.